These 27 T cell receptor beta chains were sequenced from one sample in a study of CD8 T cells in Susac syndrome (dated by TCRdb to the late 2010s). Receptor amplification or capture employed the immunoSEQ multiplex PCR assay. RNA was extracted using the RNeasy kit, and roughly 0.45 to 1 microgram was reverse transcribed with random hexamers. TCRdb reworked the public reads: Q25 trimming with fastp, MiXCR clone assembly, productive beta chains retained. Rows are unified per CDR3 protein, each entry keeping the most common DNA and genes. This sample holds 150,000 to 180,000 distinct CDR3 sequences; roughly 95% were observed only once. Of the sample, about 0.15% falls within the top ten clones. The sample was CD8+ T cells from PBMCs. The receptors shown here come from a human donor with multiple sclerosis.

The rearrangement uses TRBV27 and TRBJ1-2, with TRBD1 matching over 9 bases. J lost 6 bases, V lost 5 bases, and 10 bases had no gene match. Germline CDR1 and CDR2: MNHEY and SMNVEV (reference sequence). This CDR3 region has 15 residues. The CDR3 loop is CASSPSGTGWNGYTF. CDR3 bases: TGTGCCAGCAGTCCCTCCGGGACAGGGTGGAATGGCTACACCTTC.

The rearrangement links TRBV15 to TRBJ1-5, with 9 bases identical to TRBD1. Germline loops: CDR1 LNHNV, CDR2 YYDKDF (reference sequence). The ends lost 4 bases at V and 6 bases at J; junction bases unmatched: 4. The CDR3 totals 14 residues. The CDR3 sequence is CATSNTGGGQPQHF. CDR3 sequence (DNA): TGTGCCACCAGCAATACAGGGGGCGGTCAGCCCCAGCATTTT.

CDR3 nucleotide sequence: TGTGCCAGCAGCTTAGGCCGCGTAGACACCATATATTTT. This gives the protein CASSLGRVDTIYF. V gene TRBV7-9 combines with J gene TRBJ1-3; D gene unclear. In germline, CDR1 is SEHNR, CDR2 FQNEAQ (reference sequence). V lost 1 base and J 8 bases, leaving 9 bases between the germline ends. The CDR3 has 13 residues.

This chain's CDR3 is CATSRDLGDTQYF. DNA for the CDR3: TGTGCCACCAGCAGAGATCTTGGGGATACGCAGTATTTT. The gene calls are TRBV15 and TRBJ2-3, with D unclear. Germline CDR1 LNHNV, CDR2 YYDKDF (reference sequence). Trimming cost V 0 bases and J 6 bases, with 7 bases left between them. This CDR3 is built from 13 residues.

The V call is TRBV14, the J call TRBJ2-5; 7 bases align to TRBD1. The ends lost 2 bases at V and 7 bases at J; junction bases unmatched: 7. The CDR3 has 14 amino acids. Germline values: CDR1 SGHDN, CDR2 FVKESK. The CDR3 nucleotides are TGTGCCAGCAGCCAACTCGACAGGGCCCGGACCCAGTACTTC. It is translated as CASSQLDRARTQYF.

The V call is TRBV11-1, the J call TRBJ1-5; D is unclear. The germline CDR1 and CDR2 sequences are SGHAT and FQDESV (reference sequence). The CDR3 is made up of 14 amino acids. The ends were cut back, 1 base at V and 3 bases at J, with 7 bases in the middle. CDR3 sequence reads: CASSLDGPNQPQHF. CDR3 in DNA: TGTGCCAGCAGCTTAGATGGACCCAATCAGCCCCAGCATTTT.

This chain uses TRBV12-3 or TRBV12-4 with TRBJ1-5, with 9 bases identical to TRBD1. This CDR3 has 16 amino acids. The V and J ends lost 5 bases and 1 base, in that order; junction bases with no gene match: 6. CDR3 sequence reads: CASSINGQGSNQPQHF. The CDR3 nucleotides read TGTGCCAGCAGTATTAACGGACAGGGGAGCAATCAGCCCCAGCATTTT.

The gene calls are TRBV29-1 and TRBJ2-1; 13 positions agree with TRBD2. CDR3 length: 14 residues. CDR1 is SQVTM, CDR2 ANQGSEA, per germline. J gave up 8 bases and V 7 bases, and 8 bases lay outside the gene matches. The CDR3 DNA is TGCAGCGGAGAGACTAGCGGGGGGATCGATGAGCAGTTCTTC. Translating it yields CSGETSGGIDEQFF.

A single count supports this clonotype. This rearrangement joins TRBV9 to TRBJ1-1, with D tentatively TRBD1 (6 bases). Germline CDR1 is SGDLS and CDR2 is YYNGEE. The CDR3 covers 15 residues. V gave up 3 bases and J gave up 2 bases, with 14 bases separating them. The CDR3 protein is CASSAGGRSNTEAFF. CDR3 nucleotides: TGTGCCAGCAGCGCCGGGGGCAGGTCAAACACTGAAGCTTTCTTT.

The rearrangement uses TRBV20-1 and TRBJ1-2, with 10 bases fitting TRBD1. This CDR3 region has 17 residues. V shed 1 base and J 3 bases; nucleotides not matched to a gene: 11. The germline V gene has CDR1 DFQATT and CDR2 SNEGSKA (reference sequence). The chain's CDR3 is CSARGMRQGALDYGYTF. In DNA, the CDR3 is TGCAGTGCTAGAGGGATGCGACAGGGGGCCTTGGACTATGGCTACACCTTC.

The chain employs TRBV13 and TRBJ2-1, with D possibly TRBD1 on 5 matching bases. Per the germline V gene, CDR1 is PRHDT and CDR2 is FYEKMQ (reference sequence). CDR3 length equals 13 residues. V lost 5 bases and J lost 9, with 14 bases in between. CDR3 protein: CASSPPTGPEQFF. The CDR3 DNA follows: TGTGCCAGCAGCCCCCCCACAGGTCCTGAGCAGTTCTTC.

The CDR3 is CASSLLTGELFF. The DNA of the CDR3 is TGTGCCAGCAGTTTATTAACCGGGGAGCTGTTTTTT. The chain uses TRBV12-3 or TRBV12-4 and TRBJ2-2; no clear D. This CDR3 region has 12 residues. V was shortened by 2 bases and J by 5 bases, with 3 bases between the two germline ends.

J is TRBJ2-2 and V is TRBV30; 7 positions agree with TRBD2. CDR1 GTSNPN and CDR2 SVGIG come from the germline V gene (reference sequence). The CDR3 has 13 amino acids. Unmatched junction bases numbered 2, after V lost 2 bases and J lost 5 bases. Written as DNA, the CDR3 is TGTGCCTGGAGTAGCGGGGATACCGGGGAGCTGTTTTTT. The encoded protein is CAWSSGDTGELFF.

The rearrangement uses TRBV7-8 and TRBJ2-5; no firm D call. The CDR3 sequence is 18 residues long. The germline V gene has CDR1 SGHVS and CDR2 FQNEAQ. Trimming removed 5 bases at V and 2 bases at J, with 24 bases between. Here the CDR3 DNA reads TGTGCCAGCAGCCCGACCTATAGGACGGCGTTTAGGCAAGAGACCCAGTACTTC. It encodes CASSPTYRTAFRQETQYF.

The chain carries TRBV20-1 and TRBJ1-1, with D perhaps matching TRBD1 (6 bases). V was clipped by 3 bases and J by 2 bases, with 13 bases between them. Looked up from germline, CDR1 is DFQATT and CDR2 is SNEGSKA (reference sequence). CDR3 length: 14 residues. The CDR3 DNA is TGCAGTGCTAGGGCAGGGGTTGAAAACACTGAAGCTTTCTTT. This codes for CSARAGVENTEAFF.

The V call is TRBV6-5, the J call TRBJ2-1; the D is unclear. V lost 6 bases and J lost 0, with 12 bases in between. The CDR3 loop spans 15 amino acids. The germline V gene has CDR1 MNHEY and CDR2 SVGAGI. CDR3 nucleotide sequence: TGTGCCAGCAGCCCCGCAAGGAGCTCCTACAATGAGCAGTTCTTC. This translates into CASSPARSSYNEQFF.

Only one count was recorded for this clonotype. The rearrangement uses TRBV25-1 and TRBJ1-5, with unresolved D. Trimming took 4 bases from V and 4 from J, leaving 8 bases between them. Germline V gene sequence: CDR1 MGHDK, CDR2 SYGVNS. This CDR3 has 13 residues. CDR3 nucleotide sequence: TGTGCCAGCAGTGGTTCTTCTAATCAGCCCCAGCATTTT. Residues: CASSGSSNQPQHF.

V is TRBV6-1 and J is TRBJ2-7; 15 bases line up with TRBD2. V shed 6 bases, J shed 3 bases, and the junction held 3 bases outside the gene matches. Germline values: CDR1 MNHNS, CDR2 SASEGT. The CDR3 extends over 15 amino acids. The chain's CDR3 is CASRSGLAGGYEQYF. The CDR3 region has the DNA TGTGCCAGCAGGTCGGGACTAGCGGGGGGCTACGAGCAGTACTTC.

This chain uses TRBV14 with TRBJ2-5; TRBD2 aligns across 8 bases. Losses at the gene ends were 2 bases for V and 4 bases for J; bases not matched to a gene: 9. CDR1 SGHDN and CDR2 FVKESK come from the germline V gene. The CDR3 is 16 residues long. DNA for the CDR3: TGTGCCAGCAGCCAACTTGATCCGGGACTAGGAGAGACCCAGTACTTC. It is translated as CASSQLDPGLGETQYF.

The J gene is TRBJ1-1, the V gene TRBV15; no clear D gene. CDR1 is LNHNV and CDR2 is YYDKDF in the germline V gene (reference sequence). The V and J ends lost 3 bases and 7 bases respectively, with 9 bases between them. The CDR3 is 12 residues long. This CDR3 is CATSRGAYEAFF. In DNA form, the CDR3 reads TGTGCCACCAGCAGGGGAGCATATGAAGCTTTCTTT.

The rearrangement joins TRBV7-6 to TRBJ2-7; 8 bases agree with TRBD1. Germline V CDR1 and CDR2: SGHVS, FNYEAQ. CDR3 length equals 14 residues. Germline trimming cut 3 bases from V and 5 bases from J; bases unmatched to any gene: 6. The chain's CDR3 is CASSFGQGGDEQYF. Written as DNA, the CDR3 is TGTGCCAGCAGCTTTGGACAGGGAGGCGACGAGCAGTACTTC. The full variable domain, completed using reference TRBV7-6 and TRBJ2-7, is GAGVSQSPRYKVTKRGQDVALRCDPISGHVSLYWYRQALGQGPEFLTYFNYEAQQDKSGLPNDRFSAERPEGSISTLTIQRTEQRDSAMYRCASSFGQGGDEQYFGPGTRLTVT.

The genes are TRBV9 and TRBJ1-6, with D perhaps matching TRBD1 (5 bases). The germline gives CDR1 SGDLS, CDR2 YYNGEE. The CDR3 runs to 15 residues. Trimming left V 3 bases short and J 10 bases short, with 17 bases between. In nucleotides, the CDR3 is TGTGCCAGCAGCGCAACGGGGGACGTCGGATCACCCCTCCACTTT. This sequence encodes CASSATGDVGSPLHF.

The rearrangement uses TRBV7-9 and TRBJ2-7, with 11 nucleotides matching TRBD2. CDR3 length equals 16 residues. V was clipped by 4 bases and J by 3 bases; unmatched bases: 8. CDR1 and CDR2 from the germline V gene are SEHNR and FQNEAQ (reference sequence). For the CDR3, the DNA is TGTGCCAGCAGCTCTAGCGGGGGGCCGTGGTTCTACGAGCAGTACGTC. It is translated as CASSSSGGPWFYEQYV.

The chain couples TRBV7-2 to TRBJ2-1; D gene ambiguous. V lost 4 bases and J 0 bases, leaving 10 bases between the germline ends. The CDR3 is 15 residues long. Looked up from germline, CDR1 is SGHTA and CDR2 is FQGNSA. CDR3 sequence: CASSSDGSSYNEQFF. CDR3 in DNA: TGTGCCAGCAGCTCGGACGGAAGCTCCTACAATGAGCAGTTCTTC.

The chain joins TRBV4-2 to TRBJ2-1, with D perhaps TRBD1 (5 bases). The CDR3 sequence is 14 residues long. Germline V gene data show CDR1 as LGHNA and CDR2 as YNFKEQ. Deletions cut 0 bases from V and 8 bases from J, with 11 bases between. This CDR3 is CASSQESQGDEQFF. CDR3 sequence (DNA): TGTGCCAGCAGCCAAGAAAGTCAGGGCGATGAGCAGTTCTTC.

The J gene is TRBJ2-7, the V gene TRBV10-3; 8 positions match TRBD1. V dropped 4 bases and J dropped 3; count of bases not matched to a gene: 2. Looked up from germline, CDR1 is ENHRY and CDR2 is SYGVKD. The CDR3 extends over 13 amino acids. The CDR3 region is CAISGGTGYEQYV. For the CDR3, the DNA is TGTGCCATCAGTGGGGGGACAGGCTACGAGCAGTACGTC.

This chain connects TRBV30 to TRBJ2-1; D gene uncertain. Looked up from germline, CDR1 is GTSNPN and CDR2 is SVGIG (reference sequence). Trimming took 2 bases from V and 0 from J, leaving 8 bases between them. This CDR3 spans 14 amino acids. CDR3 residues: CAWSMWSSYNEQFF. As DNA, the CDR3 is TGTGCCTGGAGTATGTGGAGCTCCTACAATGAGCAGTTCTTC.